This T cell receptor beta chain was sequenced in a study of blood T cell repertoires in COVID-19 (dated by TCRdb to the early 2020s). As for the study more broadly: Samples from collaborators originated in the United States, Italy and Spain and spanned both the acute and convalescent phases of COVID-19. Where HLA class I and class II types were available, the types were taken from metadata supplied by the sample provider, not from assay-based typing. The samples were drawn from two sources: the first 160 participants of the ongoing ImmuneRACE study, and some 1,300 subjects contributed by 6 global collaborators. A de-identified subject ID, COVID-19 status, age in years and sex were almost always included in the sample metadata. Subjects who had been exposed to COVID-19, were actively infected with it, or had recovered from it provided the deeply sampled blood TCRbeta repertoires that made up the dataset. The material from the prospective study consisted of cDNA or gDNA derived from T cells, B-cell-depleted T cells, or PBMCs. The repertoires were released in a freely available public database meant as a resource for research on the immune response to SARS-CoV-2.

The collaborating institutions used their own protocols to collect whole blood in K2EDTA tubes. For TCRbeta analysis, collaborators shipped samples in one of three forms: frozen whole blood, isolated PBMCs, or DNA extracted from either of those sample types. The immunoSEQ Assay, a bias-controlled multiplex PCR, was used to amplify TCRbeta CDR3 regions from genomic DNA. Under the source paper's analysis protocol: Nucleated cell counts per sample were estimated from amplification of reference gene primers within the assay. Sequence reads were collapsed and filtered to measure the absolute abundance of every unique TCRbeta CDR3 rearrangement. For each sample, productive Simpson clonality was calculated as the square root of Simpson's diversity index across productive rearrangements. Entries here come from immuneACCESS through TCRdb and include only in-frame sequences with V and J called. Some clones fail to appear in such tables; in the studies checked, an unresolved V gene covers under half of the shortfall, and the cause of the remainder is unknown. V and J calls and clone size are as listed in that table; D and trimming were resolved from the DNA. This sample lists some 83,000 clones; more than 75% were detected once. Of the sample, under 8.5% is held by the ten largest clones.

What the authors observed across the whole study: The quantity of clinical and demographic metadata differed by source and by participant and was supplied without curation.

Trimmed from V: 3 bases; trimmed from J: 4 bases; junction bases lacking a gene match: 3. CDR1 SGHRS and CDR2 YFSETQ are derived from the germline V gene. The CDR3, cysteine through phenylalanine, is 14 amino acids long. Kept here is only the CDR3 DNA, which spans 42 bases and is read in frame from base 1. On this clone: This receptor's antigen is unknown. No base quality values were provided; no much bigger clone lies one nucleotide off.

The TCR comes from a man aged 45-65 years with active COVID-19. In this chain, TRBV5-1 is recombined with TRBJ2-3; the central 9 bases match TRBD1. The sequencing input was peripheral blood. The DNA sequence follows: TGCGCCAGCAGCTGGGACAGGGCCGCAGATACGCAGTATTTT. Its coded protein is CASSWDRAADTQYF. This CDR3, with the reference TRBV5-1 and TRBJ2-3 proteins standing in past its ends, gives the full variable domain KAGVTQTPRYLIKTRGQQVTLSCSPISGHRSVSWYQQTPGQGLQFLFEYFSETQRNKGNFPGRFSGRQFSNSRSEMNVSTLELGDSALYLCASSWDRAADTQYFGPGTRLTVL.